What follows are 3 T cell receptor beta chains derived from one specimen sequenced in a study of beta chain features in type 1 diabetes. Since all of the isolated RNA was reverse transcribed, expressed TCRB transcripts were what got sequenced. Measured with immunoSEQ multiplex PCR; TCRdb has only the in-frame clones, and not every one. The table has under 400,000 clones, roughly a fifth seen once. The sequenced sample was naive CD4+ T cells from blood. These receptors all come from a woman between 18 and 29 years old in good health.

The rearrangement joins TRBV5-4 to TRBJ1-2, with D possibly matching TRBD1 (6 bases). This CDR3 has 15 amino acids. Trimming stripped 0 bases from V and 8 bases from J, with 17 bases between. The germline CDR1 and CDR2 sequences are SGHNT and YYREEE (reference sequence). Written as DNA, the CDR3 is TGTGCCAGCAGCTTGGCCGAGGGGGGGCTGGACGGCTACACCTTC. Translation: CASSLAEGGLDGYTF.

This clone was seen a handful of times. The gene calls are TRBV7-9 and TRBJ1-1, with D unclear. In germline, CDR1 is SEHNR, CDR2 FQNEAQ (reference sequence). V gave up 6 bases and J gave up 0 bases, with 14 bases separating them. The CDR3 spans 15 residues. Written as DNA, the CDR3 is TGTGCCAGCAGGTTGTTTCTTCGTGTGAACACTGAAGCTTTCTTT. Its protein is CASRLFLRVNTEAFF.

Of note for this clone: This same CDR3 is encoded by further DNA sequences in the sample. CDR3 nucleotides: TGTGCCAGCAGCGTAGAACTAGCGCAGTACAATGAGCAGTTCTTC. Residues: CASSVELAQYNEQFF. The genes are TRBV9 and TRBJ2-1; 7 positions agree with TRBD2. V trimming: 0 bases; J trimming: 4 bases; junction bases outside the gene matches: 4. From germline, CDR1 is SGDLS and CDR2 YYNGEE. The CDR3 length is 15 residues.